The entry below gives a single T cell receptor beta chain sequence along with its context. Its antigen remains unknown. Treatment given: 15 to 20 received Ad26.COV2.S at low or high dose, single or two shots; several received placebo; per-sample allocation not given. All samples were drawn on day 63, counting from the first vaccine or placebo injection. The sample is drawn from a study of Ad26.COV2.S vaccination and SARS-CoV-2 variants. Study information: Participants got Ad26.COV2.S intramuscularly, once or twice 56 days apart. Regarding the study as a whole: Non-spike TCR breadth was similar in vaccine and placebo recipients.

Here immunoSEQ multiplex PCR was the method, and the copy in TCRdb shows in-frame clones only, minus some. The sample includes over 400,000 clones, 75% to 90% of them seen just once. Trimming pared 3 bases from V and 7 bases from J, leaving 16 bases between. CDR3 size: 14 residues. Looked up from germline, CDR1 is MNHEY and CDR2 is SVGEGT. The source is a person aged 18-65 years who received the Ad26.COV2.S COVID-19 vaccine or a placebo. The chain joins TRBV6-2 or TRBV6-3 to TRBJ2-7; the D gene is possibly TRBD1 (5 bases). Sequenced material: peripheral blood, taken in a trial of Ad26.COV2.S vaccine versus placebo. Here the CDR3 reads CASSYSGKPREQYF. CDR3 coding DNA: TGTGCCAGCAGTTATTCAGGGAAGCCTCGGGAGCAGTACTTC.